This record covers a single T cell receptor (beta chain). The antigen it binds to is not known. Base qualities are not provided; no much larger clone lies one nucleotide away. This entry is derived from a study of tumor-infiltrating lymphocytes in primary liver carcinoma (dated by TCRdb to about 2017). A note on the overall study: Surgical resection was performed in China between late 2015 and early 2016 on a handful of patients with histopathologically diagnosed primary liver carcinoma. The five patients, three men and two women aged 30 to 69 years, had hepatocellular carcinoma (four) or combined HCC and intrahepatic cholangiocarcinoma (one). The tumors of the five patients were staged as T1-T3 N0M0, with maximum diameters ranging from roughly 4 to 11 cm. Samples yielded roughly 3.5 to 7.5 million productive TCRbeta reads; read depth did not differ significantly between tissue types. TCRbeta repertoire sequencing, expression microarrays and whole-exome sequencing were combined in the study across five regions of each liver tumor, with adjacent normal tissue and blood also included. A total of about 35 specimens from 5 patients, comprising about 25 tumor regions, 5 adjacent noncancerous liver tissues and 5 peripheral blood samples, were covered by TCRbeta repertoire sequencing. Reproducibility between technical replicate repertoires was high, with correlation coefficients above 0.95 and mean shared-clone rates approximately 0.91.

Blood RNA was extracted from unsorted whole blood using TRIzol reagent, and germline DNA was obtained with the DNeasy Blood & Tissue kit. Patients had chronic HBV infection and were treatment-naive at sampling. Before surgery, around 4 milliliters of peripheral blood were drawn into K2EDTA tubes. Looking up the germline V gene yields CDR1 MNHNS and CDR2 SASEGT. Counted from cysteine to phenylalanine, this CDR3 has 18 amino acids. Only CDR3 DNA is held: 54 bases, read in frame from base 1. Using a constant-region primer and ProtoScript II reverse transcriptase, TCRbeta-specific cDNA was reverse-transcribed from 500 ng total RNA. The TCRbeta libraries were prepared through three rounds of nested multiplex PCR following a slightly modified ARM-PCR procedure. Each of the first two PCR rounds ran for 9 to 11 cycles using multiplex TRBV1-TRBV30 forward primers together with a Cbeta reverse primer. A final 25-cycle PCR with Deep VentR polymerase added sample barcodes and Illumina adapters. Before sequencing, amplicons between 200 and 500 bp were purified from gel using a QIAquick gel extraction kit. TCRbeta amplicons were sequenced on an Illumina HiSeq 2500 with 250-bp paired-end reads. In the source study's methods: Trimmomatic v0.33 was used to quality-trim the reads, and FLASH v1.2.11 was used to merge paired reads so that full CDR3 sequences could be recovered. V, D and J germline segments were assigned to the rearranged TCRbeta sequences using MiGEC v1.2.1b. Clonotype statistics and Shannon-Wiener diversity indices were computed with VDJtools v1.0.0. Except for diversity analysis, only each sample's 250 most abundant clonotypes were used in subsequent analyses to reduce sampling bias. Clones were called with MiXCR by TCRdb after fastp trimmed the public reads at Q25, and only in-frame beta chains were retained. Every CDR3 protein is listed once, alongside the most common genes and DNA of its rows. The V and J calls were determined by TCRdb, not by the authors. Within this sample are 300,000 to 350,000 distinct CDR3 sequences, with 65% of them counted one time only. The ten largest clones represent about 6% of the sample.

Study-level results and caveats: The study included only a few patients, and the authors note findings should be validated in a larger study. Pairs of tumor regions showed greater repertoire overlap (mean 36%) than tumor-adjacent pairs (roughly 17%) or tumor-blood pairs (approximately 14%), which is consistent with antigen-driven expansion. Only the TCR beta chain was sequenced, so true repertoire diversity is likely underestimated because unpaired alpha chains were not captured. The top 250 clones accounted for a significantly greater share of the repertoire in tumors than in blood (p = 0.039). Bulk unsorted samples precluded comparing CD4+ and CD8+ T cell repertoires.

The source is a man aged 40-55 years with primary liver carcinoma and hepatitis B virus infection. The specimen was peripheral blood. The sequence links TRBV6-1 to TRBJ1-6; 8 junctional bases match TRBD1. The sequenced DNA is TGTACCGGCAGCTCCGGACAGGGTACGATCTCGATGAATTCACCCCTCCACTTT. Protein translation: CTGSSGQGTISMNSPLHF.